The clone carrying this T cell receptor (beta chain) was seen many times. Uncontrolled infections, other autoimmune diseases, pregnancy or lactation led to exclusion of patients. Clinicians diagnosed patients from clinical symptoms, serum thyroxine and TRAb, thyroid ultrasound and orbital computed tomography. Extraction of PBMCs used 8.5 to 10 ml of fresh peripheral blood. This CDR3 is built from 13 residues. Germline-derived CDR1 and CDR2 are MNHEY and SMNVEV (reference sequence). Trimming cost V 4 bases and J 4 bases, with 10 bases left between them. The data derive from a study of T cells in Graves' hyperthyroidism and ophthalmopathy. The TCR beta CDR3 regions underwent amplification using RNA transcripts as the source. TCR CDR3 regions were first amplified by RT-PCR with HTBI primers. TCRdb analysed the multiplex PCR reads with MiXCR anew, one entry per CDR3 protein. The table lists approximately 590,000 distinct CDR3 sequences, about a sixth of them singletons.

The sample comprised blood. The receptor comes from a woman under 40 with Graves' hyperthyroidism. The rearrangement uses TRBV27 and TRBJ1-2; perhaps TRBD1 as D (6 bases). CDR3 residues: CASSSGTSYGYTF. The CDR3, as DNA: TGTGCCAGCAGTTCCGGGACAAGCTATGGCTACACCTTC.